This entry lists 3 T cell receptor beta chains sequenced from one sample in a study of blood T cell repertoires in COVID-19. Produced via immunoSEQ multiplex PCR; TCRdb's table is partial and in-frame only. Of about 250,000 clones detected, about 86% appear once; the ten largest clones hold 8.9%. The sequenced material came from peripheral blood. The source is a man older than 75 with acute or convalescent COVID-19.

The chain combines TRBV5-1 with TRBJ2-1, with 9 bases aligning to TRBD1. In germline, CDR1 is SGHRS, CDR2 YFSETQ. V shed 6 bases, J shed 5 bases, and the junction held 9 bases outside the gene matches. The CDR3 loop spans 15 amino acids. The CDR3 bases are TGCGCCAGCATGGGGATGGGACAGGGTGACAATGAGCAGTTCTTC. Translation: CASMGMGQGDNEQFF.

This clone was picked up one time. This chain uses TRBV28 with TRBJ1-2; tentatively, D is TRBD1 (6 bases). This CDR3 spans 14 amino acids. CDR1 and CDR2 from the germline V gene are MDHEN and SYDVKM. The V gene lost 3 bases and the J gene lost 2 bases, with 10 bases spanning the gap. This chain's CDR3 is CASSFGQGNYGYTF. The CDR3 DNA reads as TGTGCCAGCAGTTTCGGGCAGGGGAACTATGGCTACACCTTC.

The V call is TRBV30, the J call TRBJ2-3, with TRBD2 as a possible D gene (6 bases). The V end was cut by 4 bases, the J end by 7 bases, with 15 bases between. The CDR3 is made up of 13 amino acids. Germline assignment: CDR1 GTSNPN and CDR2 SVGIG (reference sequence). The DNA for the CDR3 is TGTGCCTGGAATAAAGATCGGGGGAATACGCAGTATTTT. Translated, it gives CAWNKDRGNTQYF.